The 26 T cell receptor beta chains in this list originate from one sample, sequenced in a study of cytomegalovirus exposure and HLA in healthy donors. TCRdb's table, derived via immunoSEQ multiplex PCR, lists solely in-frame clones and lacks some. The sample comprises 130,000 or so clones, around 90% of which are singletons, and under 2% rests with the top ten. The sequencing input was PBMCs. These receptors came from a woman aged 18-30 years in good health and CMV-seronegative.

The chain recombines TRBV7-9 with TRBJ2-3; 7 bases line up with TRBD1. The V gene end was trimmed by 1 base and the J gene end by 0 bases; junction bases not matched to a gene: 7. Germline loops: CDR1 SEHNR, CDR2 FQNEAQ (reference sequence). CDR3 size: 17 residues. CDR3 residues: CASSLGSGGASTDTQYF. The CDR3 DNA reads TGTGCCAGCAGCTTAGGATCAGGGGGTGCTAGCACAGATACGCAGTATTTT.

This clone turned up a few times. The chain links TRBV19 to TRBJ1-5, with 8 bases matching TRBD1. Germline CDR1 is LNHDA and CDR2 is SQIVND (reference sequence). The CDR3 loop spans 15 amino acids. The trim removed 3 bases at V and 7 bases at J, leaving 8 bases unmatched. Here the CDR3 reads CASSILDRDRQPQHF. In DNA form, the CDR3 reads TGTGCCAGTAGTATTTTGGACAGGGATCGCCAGCCCCAGCATTTT.

V usage is TRBV2 and J usage is TRBJ2-5; tentative D call: TRBD2 (6 bases). The CDR3 contains 14 residues. Trimming cost V 3 bases and J 1 base, with 9 bases left between them. Germline V gene data show CDR1 as SNHLY and CDR2 as FYNNEI. The CDR3 sequence is CASSDAGSQETQYF. CDR3 in DNA: TGTGCCAGCAGTGACGCGGGGTCCCAAGAGACCCAGTACTTC.

This rearrangement joins TRBV5-1 to TRBJ2-2; 14 nucleotides align to TRBD2. With V trimmed by 2 bases and J by 5 bases, 5 bases remained unmatched. This CDR3 region has 17 residues. The V gene's germline CDR1 is SGHRS and CDR2 YFSETQ. DNA for the CDR3: TGCGCCAGCAGCTTAGGACTAGCGGGAGGCGGTACCGGGGAGCTGTTTTTT. Residues: CASSLGLAGGGTGELFF.

The chain combines TRBV9 with TRBJ2-7; the D gene is possibly TRBD2 (6 bases). This CDR3 spans 15 amino acids. Trimming removed 0 bases from V and 4 bases from J, with 14 bases in between. Germline values: CDR1 SGDLS, CDR2 YYNGEE. CDR3 DNA sequence: TGTGCCAGCAGCGTAGCTACGGGGACTCCTTACGAGCAGTACTTC. Protein sequence: CASSVATGTPYEQYF.

The CDR3 sequence: CASSLDGQGGNYGYTF. DNA of the CDR3: TGTGCCAGCAGCTTGGATGGGCAGGGGGGAAACTATGGCTACACCTTC. The genes are TRBV5-4 and TRBJ1-2; 7 nucleotides align to TRBD1. The CDR3 loop spans 16 amino acids. Germline assignment: CDR1 SGHNT and CDR2 YYREEE (reference sequence). With 0 bases clipped from V and 2 bases from J, the junction kept 7 bases outside the gene matches.

This clone is a singleton in its sample. The chain is built from TRBV4-1 and TRBJ2-7, with a weak D call TRBD1 (5 bases). This CDR3 is 15 amino acids long. Deletions cut 1 base from V and 5 bases from J, with 15 bases between. Germline values: CDR1 MGHRA, CDR2 YSYEKL. CDR3 DNA: TGCGCCAGCAGCCAAGGGGCAGGGTCGTCCGACGAGCAGTACTTC. Translation: CASSQGAGSSDEQYF.

This clone was detected only once. The chain joins TRBV2 to TRBJ1-1; D not certain. CDR1 SNHLY and CDR2 FYNNEI come from the germline V gene. This CDR3 comprises 12 residues. CDR3 coding DNA: TGTGCGCTAGAAACGCGGGCGGACCGAGCTTTCTTT. Translating gives CALETRADRAFF.

Only a few counts were recorded for this clone. This chain connects TRBV6-1 to TRBJ2-7; D may be TRBD1 (6 bases). Trimming left V 1 base short and J 8 bases short, with 15 bases between. This CDR3 comprises 14 residues. Germline-derived CDR1 and CDR2 are MNHNS and SASEGT. The CDR3 reads CASSEERLGGQQYF. CDR3 nucleotides: TGTGCCAGCAGTGAAGAGAGGTTAGGGGGACAGCAGTACTTC.

The chain combines TRBV4-1 with TRBJ1-5; a weak D match, TRBD1 (5 bases). CDR3 length equals 14 residues. With 5 bases removed from V and 7 bases from J, the gap between germline ends came to 15 bases. CDR1 and CDR2 from the germline V gene are MGHRA and YSYEKL. This CDR3 is CASSKVGQGQPQHF. The CDR3 DNA follows: TGCGCCAGCAGCAAGGTAGGGCAGGGCCAGCCCCAGCATTTT.

The chain employs TRBV6-6 and TRBJ2-1; TRBD1 matches 8 bases. CDR3 length: 14 amino acids. Germline CDR1 reads MNHNY; CDR2 reads SVGAGI (reference sequence). The V gene end was trimmed by 6 bases and the J gene end by 5 bases; junction bases not matched to a gene: 6. The CDR3 loop reads CASSIRDRHNEQFF. CDR3 bases: TGTGCCAGCAGCATCCGGGACAGGCACAATGAGCAGTTCTTC.

A remark on this clone: The same CDR3 can be traced to other DNA sequences in this sample. The genes are TRBV28 and TRBJ1-2, with TRBD1 matching 8 bases. Germline assignment: CDR1 MDHEN and CDR2 SYDVKM. The CDR3 covers 14 residues. V gave up 2 bases and J gave up 4 bases; unmatched junction bases: 3. In nucleotides, the CDR3 is TGTGCCAGCAGTTTAGGGCAGGGGGCCTATGGCTACACCTTC. Translating gives CASSLGQGAYGYTF.

The chain links TRBV9 to TRBJ2-3; 10 bases map to TRBD2. CDR1 SGDLS and CDR2 YYNGEE come from the germline V gene. CDR3 length: 15 amino acids. V lost 3 bases, J lost 3 bases, and 4 bases stayed unmatched. CDR3 region: CASSEGLAWTDTQYF. The CDR3, as DNA: TGTGCCAGCAGCGAGGGACTAGCGTGGACAGATACGCAGTATTTT.

V and J are TRBV5-1 and TRBJ1-6; 7 nucleotides match TRBD1. The V gene end was trimmed by 3 bases and the J gene end by 7 bases; junction bases not matched to a gene: 4. CDR3 size: 14 residues. Per germline, CDR1 SGHRS and CDR2 YFSETQ. CDR3 sequence reads: CASSSGQLNSPLHF. CDR3 sequence (DNA): TGCGCCAGCAGCTCGGGACAGCTGAATTCACCCCTCCACTTT.

CDR3 in amino acids: CASSPGHTGQFF. DNA for the CDR3: TGTGCCAGCTCACCGGGACACACGGGGCAGTTCTTC. This rearrangement joins TRBV18 to TRBJ2-1; a possible D gene is TRBD1 (6 bases). The V gene's germline CDR1 is KGHSH and CDR2 LQKENI. The CDR3 sequence is 12 residues long. Trimming pared 3 bases from V and 12 bases from J, leaving 12 bases between.

The rearrangement joins TRBV5-4 to TRBJ1-1, with TRBD1 matching over 8 bases. After removal of 0 bases from V and 5 bases from J, the junction contained 9 bases not matched to a gene. This CDR3 has 16 residues. The germline CDR1 and CDR2 sequences are SGHNT and YYREEE (reference sequence). CDR3 loop: CASSLEVRGRGTEAFF. In DNA, the CDR3 is TGTGCCAGCAGCTTGGAGGTCAGGGGGCGGGGGACTGAAGCTTTCTTT.

The rearrangement uses TRBV2 and TRBJ1-1, with TRBD1 as a possible D gene (5 bases). V shed 9 bases and J shed 8 bases, with 25 bases lying between them. The CDR3 spans 15 residues. CDR1 SNHLY and CDR2 FYNNEI come from the germline V gene. CDR3: CARNTFGTGAKEAFF. The CDR3 region has the DNA TGTGCCAGGAACACGTTCGGAACTGGGGCAAAAGAAGCTTTCTTT.

The chain links TRBV14 to TRBJ1-2; 7 nucleotides match TRBD1. J was trimmed by 5 bases and V by 2 bases; bases with no gene match: 2. The V gene's germline CDR1 is SGHDN and CDR2 FVKESK. This CDR3 spans 13 amino acids. The CDR3: CASSQSRGYGYTF. The DNA for the CDR3 is TGTGCCAGCAGCCAAAGCAGGGGGTATGGCTACACCTTC.

This clone was recorded once. The V call is TRBV28, the J call TRBJ2-2; weak D call: TRBD2 (5 bases). Germline CDR1 is MDHEN and CDR2 is SYDVKM. V dropped 6 bases and J dropped 8 bases, with 16 bases sitting between them. The length of the CDR3 is 14 residues. The CDR3 nucleotides are TGTGCCAGCAGCCCTGGAGGCCCGCCTGGGGAGCTGTTTTTT. Protein sequence: CASSPGGPPGELFF. Complete variable domain (other parts from reference TRBV28 and TRBJ2-2): DVKVTQSSRYLVKRTGEKVFLECVQDMDHENMFWYRQDPGLGLRLIYFSYDVKMKEKGDIPEGYSVSREKKERFSLILESASTNQTSMYLCASSPGGPPGELFFGEGSRLTVL.

The chain is built from TRBV7-9 and TRBJ1-2; D not resolved. Germline V gene lookup returns CDR1 SEHNR and CDR2 FQNEAQ (reference sequence). The CDR3 runs 14 residues. The V and J ends lost 1 base and 8 bases respectively, with 14 bases between them. The CDR3 sequence is CASSLVAPLYGYTF. CDR3 nucleotide sequence: TGTGCCAGCAGCTTAGTTGCGCCCCTATACGGCTACACCTTC.

This chain joins TRBV5-4 and TRBJ2-7; 8 positions agree with TRBD1. In germline, CDR1 is SGHNT, CDR2 YYREEE (reference sequence). The CDR3 has 15 amino acids. Unmatched junction bases numbered 6, after V lost 2 bases and J lost 2 bases. CDR3 nucleotides: TGTGCCAGCAGCTTAGTCTCAGGGGGCACCTACGAGCAGTACTTC. This translates into CASSLVSGGTYEQYF.

The chain is built from TRBV5-4 and TRBJ2-3, with 9 bases lining up with TRBD2. Germline CDR1 and CDR2: SGHNT and YYREEE (reference sequence). The CDR3 is 15 residues long. J lost 1 base, V lost 3 bases, and 3 bases had no gene match. CDR3 residues: CASSSGTSRTDTQYF. DNA of the CDR3: TGTGCCAGCAGCTCCGGGACTAGCCGCACAGATACGCAGTATTTT. The full variable domain, rest sourced from reference TRBV5-4 and TRBJ2-3, is ETGVTQSPTHLIKTRGQQVTLRCSSQSGHNTVSWYQQALGQGPQFIFQYYREEENGRGNFPPRFSGLQFPNYSSELNVNALELDDSALYLCASSSGTSRTDTQYFGPGTRLTVL.

V is TRBV28 and J is TRBJ2-1, with D possibly being TRBD2 (6 bases). The CDR3 has 15 residues. The V gene's germline CDR1 is MDHEN and CDR2 SYDVKM. V dropped 6 bases and J dropped 2 bases, with 14 bases sitting between them. As DNA, the CDR3 is TGTGCCAGCAGCCCGATAGCGGTTACCTACAATGAGCAGTTCTTC. Its translation is CASSPIAVTYNEQFF.

This rearrangement joins TRBV9 to TRBJ1-1, with D maybe TRBD1 (5 bases). The CDR3 spans 15 residues. V dropped 4 bases and J dropped 6 bases, with 19 bases sitting between them. CDR1 and CDR2 from the germline V gene are SGDLS and YYNGEE. The DNA for the CDR3 is TGTGCCAGCAGCCCGACCCCAGGCGGGGGATCTGAAGCTTTCTTT. Its protein is CASSPTPGGGSEAFF.

The V call is TRBV5-6, the J call TRBJ2-2; D not resolved. V lost 5 bases and J lost 7, with 9 bases in between. The length of the CDR3 is 12 residues. Germline V gene data show CDR1 as SGHDT and CDR2 as YYEEEE. This CDR3 is CASSPGVGELFF. CDR3 coding DNA: TGTGCCAGCAGTCCTGGAGTCGGGGAGCTGTTTTTT.

In its sample, this clone was seen once. The rearrangement links TRBV5-6 to TRBJ1-1, with TRBD1 matching 7 bases. V lost 4 bases and J lost 5; bases outside the gene matches: 11. Per germline, CDR1 SGHDT and CDR2 YYEEEE. CDR3 length: 15 amino acids. The CDR3 DNA reads as TGTGCCAGCAGCCATTGGTGGCAGGGGGGAACTGAAGCTTTCTTT. Its protein product is CASSHWWQGGTEAFF. The variable domain in full, completed from reference TRBV5-6 and TRBJ1-1, reads DAGVTQSPTHLIKTRGQQVTLRCSPKSGHDTVSWYQQALGQGPQFIFQYYEEEERQRGNFPDRFSGHQFPNYSSELNVNALLLGDSALYLCASSHWWQGGTEAFFGQGTRLTVV.